The 18 T cell receptor beta chains presented below share a single source sample, sequenced in a study of T-cell reconstitution after alpha-beta-depleted transplantation in children (TCRdb year 2016). Library generation was performed with PCR. Sequencing was carried out with an Illumina HiSeq 2500. Molecular barcoding was employed in the preparation of TCR libraries, with unique molecular identifiers being used to normalize TCRbeta repertoire quantification. TCRdb reanalyzed the raw reads on its own, using fastp at Q25 for trimming and MiXCR for clone calling, and kept in-frame beta chains. Entries are consolidated by CDR3 protein sequence, retaining the most common genes and DNA. This sample is represented by 210,000 or so distinct CDR3 sequences; around 9.6% of them were singletons. Clones ranked in the top ten supply about 6.2% of the sample. Specimen: PBMCs from the stem cell graft donor, collected from the stem cell graft. These receptors all come from a human donor who donated a stem cell graft to a child with acute lymphoblastic leukemia.

The gene calls are TRBV12-3 or TRBV12-4 and TRBJ2-3, with D unresolved. The CDR3 totals 11 residues. V was cut by 5 bases and J by 6 bases, with 6 bases left in between. The CDR3 reads CASSTKDTQYF. The CDR3, as DNA: TGTGCCAGCAGTACCAAGGATACGCAGTATTTT.

V is TRBV20-1 and J is TRBJ2-2; 15 positions agree with TRBD2. The CDR3 length is 19 residues. The J segment lost 4 bases and the V segment lost 6 bases, leaving 15 bases of the junction unmatched. Germline V gene lookup returns CDR1 DFQATT and CDR2 SNEGSKA (reference sequence). The chain's CDR3 is CSASLGTSGGPMFTGELFF. The CDR3 DNA reads as TGCAGTGCGTCCTTGGGGACTAGCGGGGGGCCCATGTTCACCGGGGAGCTGTTTTTT.

The chain is built from TRBV5-5 and TRBJ2-1; D call uncertain. Germline assignment: CDR1 SGHKS and CDR2 YYEKEE (reference sequence). CDR3 length equals 11 residues. V was shortened by 2 bases and J by 9 bases, with 6 bases between the two germline ends. This CDR3 is CASSFRAEQFF. In nucleotides, the CDR3 is TGTGCCAGCAGCTTCCGGGCTGAGCAGTTCTTC.

This clonotype was picked up many times. The chain is built from TRBV3-1 and TRBJ2-3, with a weak D call TRBD1 (5 bases). CDR3 size: 16 residues. Germline lookup yields CDR1 LGHDT and CDR2 YNNKEL (reference sequence). The germline V and J ends were trimmed by 0 bases and 5 bases, with 15 bases remaining between them. CDR3 coding DNA: TGTGCCAGCAGCCAAGATCTGGCACTAAGGGGAGATACGCAGTATTTT. Translation: CASSQDLALRGDTQYF.

This clonotype was counted many times. The V gene is TRBV7-6, the J gene TRBJ1-6; D unresolved. This CDR3 contains 19 residues. Trimming removed 5 bases at V and 0 bases at J, with 20 bases between. Looked up from germline, CDR1 is SGHVS and CDR2 is FNYEAQ. The CDR3 DNA sequence: TGTGCCAGCAGCCCCAACCCCTATCGGACGAACTCCTATAATTCACCCCTCCACTTT. Translation gives CASSPNPYRTNSYNSPLHF.

V usage is TRBV7-7 and J usage is TRBJ2-5; D is possibly TRBD1 or TRBD2 (6 bases each). This CDR3 is built from 16 residues. The germline gives CDR1 SSHAT, CDR2 FNYEAQ (reference sequence). V lost 1 base to trimming and J lost 2 bases, with 14 bases between them. The CDR3 reads CASSLGVRGRQETQYF. The CDR3 bases are TGTGCCAGCAGCTTAGGGGTCCGGGGGCGTCAAGAGACCCAGTACTTC.

J is TRBJ2-7 and V is TRBV12-3 or TRBV12-4, with no clear D. The ends were cut back, 7 bases at V and 2 bases at J, with 12 bases in the middle. The CDR3 is 13 amino acids. The CDR3 region has the DNA TGTGCCAGCACCTACAGTCATACCTACGAGCAGTACTTC. Translating gives CASTYSHTYEQYF.

The chain employs TRBV12-3 or TRBV12-4 and TRBJ2-1; maybe TRBD2 (6 bases). CDR3 length: 14 amino acids. Trimming left V 6 bases short and J 4 bases short, with 13 bases between. The CDR3 region has the DNA TGTGCCAGCAGCGGGGGATACGGGTACAATGAGCAGTTCTTC. It codes for CASSGGYGYNEQFF.

This clonotype was recorded many times. This chain links TRBV29-1 with TRBJ2-3, with D hard to call. The CDR3 loop spans 11 amino acids. Looked up from germline, CDR1 is SQVTM and CDR2 is ANQGSEA. V was cut by 4 bases and J by 4 bases, with 6 bases left in between. CDR3 region: CSVGGADTQYF. The CDR3, as DNA: TGCAGCGTTGGTGGGGCAGATACGCAGTATTTT.

The chain employs TRBV6-5 and TRBJ2-7; a possible D gene is TRBD1 (5 bases). Germline CDR1 MNHEY, CDR2 SVGAGI. Trimming pared 8 bases from V and 0 bases from J, leaving 14 bases between. This CDR3 comprises 14 residues. The CDR3 loop is CASSRAYRSYEQYF. As DNA, the CDR3 is TGTGCCAGCTCCAGGGCTTATCGCTCCTACGAGCAGTACTTC.

This clonotype was seen only a few times. The rearrangement links TRBV29-1 to TRBJ1-2; D ambiguous. Germline V gene lookup returns CDR1 SQVTM and CDR2 ANQGSEA. The CDR3 extends over 12 amino acids. V lost 2 bases to trimming and J lost 1 base, with 5 bases between them. The CDR3 DNA sequence: TGCAGCGTTGAACCCAGTAACTATGGCTACACCTTC. Translating it yields CSVEPSNYGYTF.

This clonotype has only a few counts. The chain links TRBV19 to TRBJ1-5, with a tentative D call TRBD1 (5 bases). CDR1 LNHDA and CDR2 SQIVND come from the germline V gene (reference sequence). Trimming left V 3 bases short and J 2 bases short, with 11 bases between. This CDR3 contains 15 residues. The DNA of the CDR3 is TGTGCCAGTAGTATCAGGGTTCAGGGCAATCAGCCCCAGCATTTT. Residues: CASSIRVQGNQPQHF.

This clonotype was counted a few times. The chain joins TRBV12-3 or TRBV12-4 to TRBJ1-2, with D tentatively TRBD1 (6 bases). This CDR3 has 12 residues. V was trimmed by 5 bases and J by 6 bases, leaving 10 bases between them. CDR3 sequence reads: CASSITGNGYTF. In DNA, the CDR3 is TGTGCCAGCAGTATTACAGGGAATGGCTACACCTTC.

This clonotype was picked up many times. CDR3 DNA: TGCAGCCACACGGGTGGGCTGGATGAGCAGTTCTTC. It codes for CSHTGGLDEQFF. J is TRBJ2-1 and V is TRBV29-1; D uncertain. The CDR3 loop spans 12 amino acids. V was clipped by 8 bases and J by 8 bases, with 16 bases between them. Germline V gene sequence: CDR1 SQVTM, CDR2 ANQGSEA.

V is TRBV10-1 and J is TRBJ2-1; no clear D. The germline V gene has CDR1 WNHNN and CDR2 SYGVQD (reference sequence). V lost 2 bases to trimming and J lost 1 base, with 6 bases between them. The CDR3 sequence is 14 residues long. DNA of the CDR3: TGCGCCAGCAGTGAGACTACGTCCTACAATGAGCAGTTCTTC. Translating it yields CASSETTSYNEQFF.

The V gene is TRBV4-2, the J gene TRBJ1-2; 10 positions agree with TRBD1. The CDR3 contains 16 residues. With V trimmed by 4 bases and J by 2 bases, 7 bases remained unmatched. Germline V gene data show CDR1 as LGHNA and CDR2 as YNFKEQ. CDR3 sequence: CASSLDGTGDNYGYTF. The DNA for the CDR3 is TGTGCCAGCAGCCTTGACGGGACAGGGGACAACTATGGCTACACCTTC.

This clonotype occurred a few times. The chain recombines TRBV12-3 or TRBV12-4 with TRBJ2-6, with 7 bases aligning to TRBD1. The CDR3 runs 19 residues. Trimming cost V 5 bases and J 0 bases; bases outside gene matches: 13. CDR3 sequence (DNA): TGTGCCAGCAGTCACCACACCGGGACAGTAAGCTCTGGGGCCAACGTCCTGACTTTC. This translates into CASSHHTGTVSSGANVLTF.

DNA of the CDR3: TGTGCCATGCTTACGGGGGGCCACACCGGGGAGCTGTTTTTT. As protein: CAMLTGGHTGELFF. V usage is TRBV5-4 and J usage is TRBJ2-2, with D possibly matching TRBD2 (7 bases). From germline, CDR1 is SGHNT and CDR2 YYREEE (reference sequence). With 9 bases removed from V and 3 bases from J, the gap between germline ends came to 15 bases. This CDR3 region has 14 residues.